Listed here is a single TCR beta chain. This sample is part of a study of prognosis after radiotherapy for stage I lung cancer. Overall study context: The study deemed all of its non-small cell lung cancer patients medically inoperable. The study delivered radiotherapy as SBRT in 3 to 5 fractions, with a biologically effective dose of at least 100 Gy.

V was shortened by 0 bases and J by 3 bases, with 9 bases between the two germline ends. This CDR3 is built from 14 residues. The genomic DNA TCR beta CDR3 region underwent two rounds of multiplex PCR. Primers specific to each TRBV and TRBJ gene were used in first-round PCR. One entry per CDR3 protein results from TCRdb running MiXCR on the multiplex PCR reads. The sample lists some 13,000 distinct CDR3 sequences; 37% were seen once. The source was PBMCs, collected before or after stereotactic body radiation therapy (not recorded which). This chain connects TRBV12-3 or TRBV12-4 to TRBJ2-7, with D possibly being TRBD1 (6 bases). The source is a donor aged 50 or older with non-small cell lung cancer. The CDR3: CASSLAPGDYEQYF. The CDR3 DNA reads TGTGCCAGCAGTTTAGCTCCAGGGGACTACGAGCAGTACTTC.